This T cell receptor (beta chain) was recovered during a study of shared clonotypes between healthy human individuals. Study results and limitations: Large sequencing depth failed to make sorted-subset sequencing complete, rarefaction showed. Blood was the only sampled material, and tissue repertoires likely differ. Non-shared clonotypes had lower generation probabilities than clonotypes shared by all four sorted-subset donors.

Genomic DNA of each subset was evenly split across several immunoSEQ plates. Generated by immunoSEQ multiplex PCR, the TCRdb table keeps only in-frame clones and is missing some. The sample includes more than 1 million clones, around 78% of them seen just once. As to this clone: The antigen is not known.

Sequenced input: memory CD4+ T cells from PBMCs. Subset in this sample: CD45RA-negative fraction. The TCR originated in a man aged 18 to 30 in good health. Some clones in this sample may be carry-over from other donors' samples.

The CDR3 DNA follows: TGCGCCAGCAGCGATTTCAGGGGAAGGACAGATACGCAGTATTTT. As protein: CASSDFRGRTDTQYF. The chain joins TRBV10-1 to TRBJ2-3, with D perhaps matching TRBD1 (6 bases). The CDR3 consists of 15 residues. From germline, CDR1 is WNHNN and CDR2 SYGVQD (reference sequence). V was pared by 6 bases and J by 3 bases, with 16 bases between.